This T cell receptor (beta chain) comes out of a study of T cell repertoires in cytomegalovirus infection (dated by TCRdb to between 2018 and 2021). Study-wide context: Alongside well-studied HLA-B-restricted epitopes, the peptide stimulations were aimed at recently identified HLA-C-restricted CMV epitopes, whose presentation resists viral immunomodulation. The HLA type of each donor mattered for the analysis, because public TCR beta signatures pointed to carriage of CMV infection along with the matching HLA type. On the study overall, not on this receptor specifically: The ex vivo response was dominated by HLA-C-restricted CMV-specific TCR beta clonotypes, and the single most frequent clonotype in two of eight donors was supplied by these HLA-C-restricted clonotypes. Carriers of CMV infection plus the relevant HLA type were discriminated by the cumulative frequency of public TCR beta family members in the study cohort and in an independent roughly 380-donor cohort.

Taken with the paper, the label for treatment or condition translates to: in vitro stimulation with specific CMV peptide epitopes to enrich CMV-specific T cells. A word on this clonotype: Its antigen remains unidentified. No quality values exist for individual bases; no much larger clone is one base distant.

CDR1 and CDR2 (LNHNV, YYDKDF) derive from the germline V gene (reference sequence). At the junction V is shortened by 4 bases and J by 7 bases, with 16 bases in between. Its CDR3 holds 15 amino acids, cysteine through phenylalanine. Just CDR3 DNA is preserved here, 45 bases in frame from base 1. TCRdb lists the instrument as Illumina HiSeq 1500. Using fastp at Q25 and MiXCR, TCRdb reprocessed the public reads and kept productive beta chains. Every entry covers one CDR3 protein and lists the most common genes and DNA from its rows. The sample table shows hundreds of thousands of distinct CDR3 sequences, and approximately 32% are seen once. The top ten constitute over 10% of the sample.

The sequence came from a human donor in good health (CMV status not recorded). Some clones in this sample may be carry-over from other donors' samples. The V gene is TRBV15 and the J gene is TRBJ2-2; TRBD2 could be the D gene, as 5 bases match. Source: cultured CD8+ T cells from PBMCs, taken from culture after CMV antigen stimulation. The CDR3 has the sequence CATSNGGVVGGELFF. The DNA sequence is TGTGCCACCAGCAACGGAGGCGTGGTGGGCGGGGAGCTGTTTTTT.